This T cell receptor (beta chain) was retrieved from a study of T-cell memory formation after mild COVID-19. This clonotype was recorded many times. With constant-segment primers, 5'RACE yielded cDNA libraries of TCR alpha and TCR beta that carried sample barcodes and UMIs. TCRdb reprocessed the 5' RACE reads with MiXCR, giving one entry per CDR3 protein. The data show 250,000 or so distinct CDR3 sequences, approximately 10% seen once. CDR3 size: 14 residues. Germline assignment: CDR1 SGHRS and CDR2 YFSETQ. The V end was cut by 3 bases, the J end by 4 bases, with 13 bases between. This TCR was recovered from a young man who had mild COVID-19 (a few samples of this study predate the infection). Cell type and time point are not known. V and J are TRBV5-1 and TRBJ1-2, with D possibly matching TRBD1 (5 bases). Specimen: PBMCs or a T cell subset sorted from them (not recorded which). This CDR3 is CASSSGQGTYGYTF. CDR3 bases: TGCGCCAGCAGCTCGGGGCAGGGAACCTATGGCTACACCTTC. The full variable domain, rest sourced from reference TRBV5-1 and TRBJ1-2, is KAGVTQTPRYLIKTRGQQVTLSCSPISGHRSVSWYQQTPGQGLQFLFEYFSETQRNKGNFPGRFSGRQFSNSRSEMNVSTLELGDSALYLCASSSGQGTYGYTFGSGTRLTVV.